A selection of T cell receptor beta chains follows, all from one sample in a study of cytomegalovirus exposure and HLA in healthy donors. This table comes from immunoSEQ multiplex PCR, and its TCRdb copy is limited to in-frame clones, with some not included. The data hold about 130,000 clones, with more than 95% observed a single time. The sample was PBMCs. These TCRs come from a young man in good health and CMV-seronegative. Each CDR3 is given with its conserved first and last residue. The D gene is left open where the match is weak. Some rows have no size entry. The others give once, few or many, or a class for an expanded clone.

V gene	D gene	J gene	clone size	CDR3 protein	CDR3 DNA
TRBV27	TRBD1	TRBJ2-1	-	CASSHRGPEQFF	TGTGCCAGCAGCCACAGGGGGCCTGAGCAGTTCTTC
TRBV19	-	TRBJ2-1	-	CASSRGGNEQFF	TGTGCCAGTAGTAGAGGAGGGAATGAGCAGTTCTTC
TRBV9	TRBD2	TRBJ2-1	-	CASSASGRNSYNEQFF	TGTGCCAGCAGCGCTAGCGGGAGGAACTCCTACAATGAGCAGTTCTTC
TRBV9	-	TRBJ1-1	-	CASSVGVINTEAFF	TGTGCCAGCAGCGTAGGCGTGATAAACACTGAAGCTTTCTTT
TRBV5-1	TRBD1	TRBJ2-2	-	CASSRDRGERDGELFF	TGCGCCAGCAGCCGGGACAGGGGTGAGAGGGACGGGGAGCTGTTTTTT
TRBV25-1	-	TRBJ2-5	-	CASSEQVTARETQYF	TGTGCCAGCAGTGAACAAGTGACAGCCCGAGAGACCCAGTACTTC
TRBV19	-	TRBJ1-2	-	CASSIQDSHYGYTF	TGTGCCAGTAGTATACAAGACAGCCACTATGGCTACACCTTC
TRBV4-3	TRBD2	TRBJ2-7	-	CASSQSSGAPREQYF	TGCGCCAGCAGCCAATCTAGCGGGGCCCCCCGCGAGCAGTACTTC
TRBV19	-	TRBJ2-1	-	CASSILPSGEQFF	TGTGCCAGTAGTATCCTCCCCTCAGGTGAGCAGTTCTTC
TRBV7-3	TRBD1	TRBJ1-1	-	CASSLRGTDAEAFF	TGTGCCAGCAGCTTAAGGGGGACAGACGCTGAAGCTTTCTTT
TRBV28	-	TRBJ2-2	-	CASSFHTGLQGTGELFF	TGTGCCAGCAGTTTCCACACTGGCCTTCAGGGCACCGGGGAGCTGTTTTTT
TRBV7-2	TRBD1	TRBJ1-1	-	CASSFDRDTEAFF	TGTGCCAGCAGCTTCGACAGGGACACTGAAGCTTTCTTT
TRBV30	-	TRBJ1-1	few	CAWVGLRAEAFF	TGTGCCTGGGTCGGACTCCGCGCTGAAGCTTTCTTT
TRBV7-9	-	TRBJ1-5	-	CASSSPGQPQHF	TGTGCCAGCAGCTCCCCAGGACAGCCCCAGCATTTT
TRBV7-9	TRBD1	TRBJ2-5	-	CACRGRGETQYF	TGTGCTTGCAGGGGGCGCGGGGAGACCCAGTACTTC
TRBV28	-	TRBJ1-5	-	CASSFRVSQPQHF	TGTGCCAGCAGTTTCCGGGTAAGTCAGCCCCAGCATTTT
TRBV4-1	TRBD1	TRBJ1-1	once	CASRTGLAEAFF	TGCGCCTCGAGGACAGGGTTGGCTGAAGCTTTCTTT
TRBV11-2	TRBD1	TRBJ2-2	-	CASSLEGWGTGSGELFF	TGTGCCAGCAGCTTAGAAGGTTGGGGGACAGGGTCCGGGGAGCTGTTTTTT
TRBV28	TRBD1	TRBJ2-7	once	CASSEPGTGPYEQYF	TGTGCCAGCAGTGAACCCGGGACAGGGCCCTACGAGCAGTACTTC
TRBV25-1	TRBD1	TRBJ2-7	-	CASTAPDRGGLEQYF	TGTGCCAGCACCGCCCCGGACAGGGGTGGTCTTGAGCAGTACTTC
TRBV27	-	TRBJ2-1	-	CASSASVYNEQFF	TGTGCCAGCAGTGCTAGCGTTTACAATGAGCAGTTCTTC
TRBV6-5	TRBD1	TRBJ1-5	-	CASSRTGENQPQHF	TGTGCCAGCAGCCGCACAGGGGAGAATCAGCCCCAGCATTTT
TRBV15	-	TRBJ2-7	-	CATSRGLSGPYEQYF	TGTGCCACCAGCAGAGGTCTCAGCGGCCCCTACGAGCAGTACTTC
TRBV2	-	TRBJ2-7	-	CASRITAYEQYF	TGTGCCAGCAGGATCACAGCTTACGAGCAGTACTTC
TRBV5-6	-	TRBJ1-5	few	CASSRGGIQPQHF	TGTGCCAGCAGCCGAGGAGGGATTCAGCCCCAGCATTTT
TRBV5-6	-	TRBJ2-7	-	CASSLVSYEQYF	TGTGCCAGCAGCTTAGTCAGCTACGAGCAGTACTTC